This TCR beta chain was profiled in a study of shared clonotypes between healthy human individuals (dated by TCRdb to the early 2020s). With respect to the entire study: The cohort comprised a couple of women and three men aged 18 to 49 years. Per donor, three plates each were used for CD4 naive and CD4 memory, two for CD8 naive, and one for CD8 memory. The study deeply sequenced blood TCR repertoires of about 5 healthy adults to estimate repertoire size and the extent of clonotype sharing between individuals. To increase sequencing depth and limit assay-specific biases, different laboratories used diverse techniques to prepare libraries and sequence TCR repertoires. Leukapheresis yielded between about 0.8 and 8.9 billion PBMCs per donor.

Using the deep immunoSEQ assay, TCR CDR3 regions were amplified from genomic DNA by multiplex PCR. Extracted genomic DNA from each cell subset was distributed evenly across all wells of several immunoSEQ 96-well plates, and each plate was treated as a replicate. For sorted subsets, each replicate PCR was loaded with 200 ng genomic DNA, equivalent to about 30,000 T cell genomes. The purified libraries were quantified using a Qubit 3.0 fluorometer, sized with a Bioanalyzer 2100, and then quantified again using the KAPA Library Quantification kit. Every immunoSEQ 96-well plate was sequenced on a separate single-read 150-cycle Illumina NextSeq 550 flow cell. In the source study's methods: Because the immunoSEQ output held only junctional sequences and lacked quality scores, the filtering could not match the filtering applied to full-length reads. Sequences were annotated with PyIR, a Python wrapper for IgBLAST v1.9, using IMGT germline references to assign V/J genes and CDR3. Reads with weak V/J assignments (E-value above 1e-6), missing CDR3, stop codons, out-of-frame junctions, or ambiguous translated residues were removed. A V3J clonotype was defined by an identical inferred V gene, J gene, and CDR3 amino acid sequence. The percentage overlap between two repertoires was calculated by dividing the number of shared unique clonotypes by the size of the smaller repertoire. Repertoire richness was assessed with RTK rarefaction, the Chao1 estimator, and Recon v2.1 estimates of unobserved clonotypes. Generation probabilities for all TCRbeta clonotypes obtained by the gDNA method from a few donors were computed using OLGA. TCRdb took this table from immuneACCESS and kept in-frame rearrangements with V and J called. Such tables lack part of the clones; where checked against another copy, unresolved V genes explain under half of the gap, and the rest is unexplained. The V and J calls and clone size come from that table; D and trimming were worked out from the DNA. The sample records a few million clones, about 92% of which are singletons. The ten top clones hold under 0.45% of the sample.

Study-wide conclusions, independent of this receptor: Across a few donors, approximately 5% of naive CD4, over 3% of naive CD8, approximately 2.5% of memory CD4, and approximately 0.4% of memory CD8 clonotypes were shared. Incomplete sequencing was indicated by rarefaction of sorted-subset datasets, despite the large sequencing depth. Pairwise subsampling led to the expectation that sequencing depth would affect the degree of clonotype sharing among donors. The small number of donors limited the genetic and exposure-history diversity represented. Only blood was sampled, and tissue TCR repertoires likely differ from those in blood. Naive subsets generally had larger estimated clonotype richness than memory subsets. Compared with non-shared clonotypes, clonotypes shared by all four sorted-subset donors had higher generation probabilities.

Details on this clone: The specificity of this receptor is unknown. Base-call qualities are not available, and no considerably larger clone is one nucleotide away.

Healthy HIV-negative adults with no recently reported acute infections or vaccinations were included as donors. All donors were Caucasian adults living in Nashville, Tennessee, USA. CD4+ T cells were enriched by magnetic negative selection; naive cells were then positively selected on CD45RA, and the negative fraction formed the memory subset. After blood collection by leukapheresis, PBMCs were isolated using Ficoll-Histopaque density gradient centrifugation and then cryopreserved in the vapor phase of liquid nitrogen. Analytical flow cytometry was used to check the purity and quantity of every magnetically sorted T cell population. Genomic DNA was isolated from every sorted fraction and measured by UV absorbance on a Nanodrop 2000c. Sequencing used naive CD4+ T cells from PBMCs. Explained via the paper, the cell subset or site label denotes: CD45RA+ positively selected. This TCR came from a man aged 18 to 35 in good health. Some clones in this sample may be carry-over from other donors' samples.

The nucleotide sequence is TGTGCCAGCAGCTCTAGACGCGACACCGGGGAGCTGTTTTTT. The translation is CASSSRRDTGELFF. The chain couples TRBV11-2 to TRBJ2-2, with the D gene uncertain. The germline V gene yields SGHAT for CDR1 and FQNNGV for CDR2. The CDR3 runs 14 amino acids, cysteine and phenylalanine included. Just the 42-base CDR3 DNA is kept, in frame starting at base 1. V is reduced by 4 bases and J by 3 bases, leaving a spacing of 9 bases between them. Reference TRBV11-2 and TRBJ2-2 genes cover what lies past the CDR3, so the full variable domain is EAGVAQSPRYKIIEKRQSVAFWCNPISGHATLYWYQQILGQGPKLLIQFQNNGVVDDSQLPKDRFSAERLKGVDSTLKIQPAKLEDSAVYLCASSSRRDTGELFFGEGSRLTVL.